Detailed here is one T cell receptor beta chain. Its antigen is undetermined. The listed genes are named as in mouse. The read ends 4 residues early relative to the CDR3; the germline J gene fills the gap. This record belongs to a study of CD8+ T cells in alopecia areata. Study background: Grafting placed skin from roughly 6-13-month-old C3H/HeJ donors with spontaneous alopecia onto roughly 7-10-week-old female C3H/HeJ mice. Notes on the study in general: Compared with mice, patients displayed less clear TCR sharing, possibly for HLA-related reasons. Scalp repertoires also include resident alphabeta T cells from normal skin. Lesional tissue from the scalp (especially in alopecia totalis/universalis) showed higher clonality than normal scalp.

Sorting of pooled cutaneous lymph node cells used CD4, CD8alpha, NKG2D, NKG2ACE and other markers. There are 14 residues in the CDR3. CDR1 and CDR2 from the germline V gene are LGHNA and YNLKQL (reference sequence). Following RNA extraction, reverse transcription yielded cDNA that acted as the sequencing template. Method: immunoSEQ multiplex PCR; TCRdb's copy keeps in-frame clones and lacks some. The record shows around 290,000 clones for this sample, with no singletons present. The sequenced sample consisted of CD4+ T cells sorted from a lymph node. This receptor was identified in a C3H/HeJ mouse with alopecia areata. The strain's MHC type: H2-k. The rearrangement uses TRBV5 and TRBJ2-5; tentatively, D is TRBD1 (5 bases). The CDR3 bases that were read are TGTGCCAGCAGCCAAGATGCCAGGGAAGAC. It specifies CASSQDARED. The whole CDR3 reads CASSQDAREDTQYF.